The clone carrying this TCR beta chain has a count of ten or more. The antigen remains unidentified. TCRdb re-analysed the RT-PCR reads in MiXCR, keeping a single row per CDR3 protein. The sample records 650,000 to 850,000 distinct CDR3 sequences, roughly 14% being singletons. The data stem from a study of response to subunit inactivated influenza vaccine. Study results and caveats: The authors proposed limited new T cell recruitment per seasonal influenza vaccination.

Germline CDR1 is SGHVS and CDR2 is FQNEAQ. Trimming shortened V by 1 base and J by 3 bases, and 13 bases separated the two germline ends. This CDR3 has 15 amino acids. The source of this sequence is a man aged 50-59 years who received an inactivated influenza vaccine. The chain combines TRBV7-8 with TRBJ2-7; D is undetermined. Sequences were derived from PBMCs from blood, sampled about 14 days before vaccination. DNA for the CDR3: TGTGCCAGCAGCTTAGTGGTAGGGAAAAACTACGAGCAGTACTTC. Translating it yields CASSLVVGKNYEQYF.